The 14 T cell receptor beta chains presented below share a single source sample, sequenced in a study of T cell repertoires in cytomegalovirus infection. In TCRdb, the reads were re-called with MiXCR into one record per CDR3 protein. Here the sample spans 400,000 to 550,000 distinct CDR3 sequences, about 11% being singletons. Sequenced input: PBMCs. These receptors all come from a human donor in good health (CMV status not recorded). Some clones in this sample may be carry-over from other donors' samples.

The chain links TRBV19 to TRBJ2-1; 8 bases are a match to TRBD1. J was trimmed by 8 bases and V by 3 bases; bases with no gene match: 15. CDR3 length equals 17 residues. In germline, CDR1 is LNHDA, CDR2 SQIVND (reference sequence). The CDR3 DNA is TGTGCCAGTAGTATCTTATCAGACAGGGGAATTGTTGATGAGCAGTTCTTC. This encodes CASSILSDRGIVDEQFF.

This clonotype has just a few counts. The gene calls are TRBV25-1 and TRBJ2-1; 10 nucleotides line up with TRBD2. Germline V gene lookup returns CDR1 MGHDK and CDR2 SYGVNS. V dropped 8 bases and J dropped 2; count of bases not matched to a gene: 6. The CDR3 length is 15 residues. For the CDR3, the DNA is TGTGCCAGCGGGGACAGCGGGAGGGCCTACAATGAGCAGTTCTTC. Protein sequence: CASGDSGRAYNEQFF.

This clonotype was recorded many times. The rearrangement links TRBV5-4 to TRBJ2-1; 10 nucleotides align to TRBD1. Germline V lookup: CDR1 SGHNT, CDR2 YYREEE (reference sequence). The length of the CDR3 is 15 residues. Trimming cost V 5 bases and J 3 bases; bases outside gene matches: 5. CDR3 region: CASSPRTGGYNEQFF. In DNA form, the CDR3 reads TGTGCCAGCAGTCCTAGGACAGGGGGCTACAATGAGCAGTTCTTC.

This clonotype was recorded a few times. V and J are TRBV15 and TRBJ2-1, with D unclear. CDR1 is LNHNV, CDR2 YYDKDF, per germline (reference sequence). This CDR3 region has 16 residues. V dropped 0 bases and J dropped 5 bases, with 14 bases sitting between them. The CDR3 DNA sequence: TGTGCCACCAGCAGAGATAGATACGGGTGGGACAATGAGCAGTTCTTC. Protein product: CATSRDRYGWDNEQFF.

This clonotype was observed at least ten times. The chain couples TRBV20-1 to TRBJ2-7; 9 bases fit TRBD2. The CDR3 totals 14 residues. Trimming cost V 3 bases and J 2 bases; bases outside gene matches: 5. From germline, CDR1 is DFQATT and CDR2 SNEGSKA (reference sequence). The CDR3 is CSARDSGGTYEQYF. The CDR3 region has the DNA TGCAGTGCTAGGGATAGCGGGGGTACCTACGAGCAGTACTTC.

J is TRBJ2-3 and V is TRBV20-1; D perhaps matches TRBD2 (5 bases). Trimming shortened V by 4 bases and J by 2 bases, and 13 bases separated the two germline ends. Per germline, CDR1 DFQATT and CDR2 SNEGSKA (reference sequence). CDR3 length: 14 residues. DNA of the CDR3: TGCAGTGCTATGGACTCTTTTAACACAGATACGCAGTATTTT. Its translation: CSAMDSFNTDTQYF.

In its sample, this clonotype was seen many times. The chain employs TRBV19 and TRBJ2-2; TRBD1 matches 9 bases. Germline V gene lookup returns CDR1 LNHDA and CDR2 SQIVND (reference sequence). This CDR3 is 15 amino acids long. The J segment lost 4 bases and the V segment lost 5 bases, leaving 5 bases of the junction unmatched. CDR3 region: CASSPDRGVTGELFF. The CDR3 region has the DNA TGTGCCAGTAGTCCTGACAGGGGGGTCACCGGGGAGCTGTTTTTT.

This clonotype has a count of ten or more. The chain employs TRBV20-1 and TRBJ1-5, with a tentative D call TRBD1 (5 bases). This CDR3 is 15 amino acids long. Trimming removed 6 bases from V and 6 bases from J, with 21 bases in between. Germline assignment: CDR1 DFQATT and CDR2 SNEGSKA (reference sequence). CDR3 sequence reads: CSAGRTSWRSQPQHF. The CDR3 DNA is TGCAGTGCGGGCCGGACATCTTGGCGTAGTCAGCCCCAGCATTTT.

This clonotype was observed a few times. J is TRBJ2-4 and V is TRBV6-2 or TRBV6-3; D possibly corresponds to TRBD1 (6 bases). V lost 5 bases to trimming and J lost 0 bases, with 17 bases between them. Germline V gene lookup returns CDR1 MNHEY and CDR2 SVGEGT. There are 17 residues in the CDR3. The CDR3 sequence: CASSPLNRALAKNIQYF. CDR3 bases: TGTGCCAGCAGTCCGTTGAACAGGGCCCTAGCCAAAAACATTCAGTACTTC.

This clonotype was counted ten times or more. V gene TRBV9 combines with J gene TRBJ2-1, with TRBD2 identical over 10 bases. The CDR3 has 16 amino acids. Germline trimming cut 3 bases from V and 4 bases from J; bases unmatched to any gene: 7. Germline CDR1 SGDLS, CDR2 YYNGEE. The CDR3 loop is CASSGRAGGLYNEQFF. CDR3 nucleotides: TGTGCCAGCAGCGGGAGAGCGGGGGGGCTGTACAATGAGCAGTTCTTC.

The rearrangement uses TRBV10-3 and TRBJ2-6, with TRBD1 matching 10 bases. The CDR3 totals 18 residues. The germline V gene encodes CDR1 ENHRY and CDR2 SYGVKD. V was clipped by 7 bases and J by 2 bases; unmatched bases: 11. The CDR3 nucleotides are TGTGCCATCAAGGAGGGACAGGGGTTGGGAGCTGGGGCCAACGTCCTGACTTTC. It translates to CAIKEGQGLGAGANVLTF.

This clonotype was detected many times. The rearrangement joins TRBV7-9 to TRBJ2-5; tentatively, D is TRBD1 or TRBD2 (5 bases each). This CDR3 has 14 amino acids. With 5 bases removed from V and 3 bases from J, the gap between germline ends came to 13 bases. The germline CDR1 and CDR2 sequences are SEHNR and FQNEAQ (reference sequence). The CDR3 DNA reads TGTGCCAGCAGCCTTGCTGGGACGAAAGAGACCCAGTACTTC. It codes for CASSLAGTKETQYF.

In its sample, this clonotype was seen many times. This chain connects TRBV2 to TRBJ2-7; D is unclear. This CDR3 has 13 amino acids. Germline V gene sequence: CDR1 SNHLY, CDR2 FYNNEI. Trimming left V 8 bases short and J 0 bases short, with 11 bases between. The CDR3 spells CASERGSSYEQYF. The DNA for the CDR3 is TGTGCCAGCGAGCGTGGAAGCTCCTACGAGCAGTACTTC.

In this sample, this clonotype turned up many times. The junction and the germline gene differ at one end; a read error may be behind it. The V call is TRBV12-3 or TRBV12-4, the J call TRBJ2-5, with 9 positions matching TRBD2. This CDR3 contains 14 residues. In nucleotides, the CDR3 is TGTGCCAGCAGCTTAGCGGGAGTGAGGGAGACCCAGTACTTC. Its protein is CASSLAGVRETQYF.